The rows below give T cell receptor beta chains drawn from one sample of a study of OX40 agonist ivuxolimab in advanced cancers. Generated by immunoSEQ multiplex PCR, the TCRdb table keeps only in-frame clones and is missing some. Of 80,000 or so clones detected, 90% appear once; the ten largest clones hold 1.5% to 2%. Sample: CD4+ or CD8+ T cells sorted from blood, taken in a trial of the OX40 agonist ivuxolimab. The receptor set was obtained from an adult with an advanced solid tumor such as melanoma, head and neck, liver or kidney cancer. Each CDR3 is given with its conserved first and last residue. The D gene is left open where the match is weak. Rows may omit the clone size; those that give it use once, few, many or a size class.

>TRBJ1-4|14|-|TRBD1|TRBV5-1
CASRRQGINEKLFF
TGCGCCAGCCGGCGACAGGGGATTAATGAAAAACTGTTTTTT
>TRBJ2-2|13|-|-|TRBV5-1
CASRDANTGELFF
TGCGCCAGCAGGGACGCGAACACCGGGGAGCTGTTTTTT
>TRBJ2-1|17|-|TRBD2|TRBV5-6
CASRLIAGGGRSNEQFF
TGTGCCAGCAGGTTAATAGCGGGGGGAGGAAGAAGCAATGAGCAGTTCTTC
>TRBJ1-5|16|once|-|TRBV19
CASSIDPTASNQPQHF
TGTGCCAGTAGTATAGACCCCACTGCAAGCAATCAGCCCCAGCATTTT
>TRBJ2-2|18|-|-|TRBV5-6
CASSTPTLAPRGTGELFF
TGTGCCAGCAGCACACCTACTTTGGCCCCGAGGGGGACCGGGGAGCTGTTTTTT
>TRBJ2-1|15|-|TRBD2|TRBV4-2
CASSHSTSGYNEQFF
TGTGCCAGCAGCCATAGTACTAGCGGGTACAATGAGCAGTTCTTC
>TRBJ2-7|15|-|-|TRBV4-3
CASSQDQGFAYEQYF
TGCGCCAGCAGCCAAGATCAGGGGTTTGCCTACGAGCAGTACTTC
>TRBJ1-2|17|-|-|TRBV7-2
CASSPRATGNLYYGYTF
TGTGCCAGCAGCCCCAGAGCGACAGGAAATCTATACTATGGCTACACCTTC
>TRBJ1-1|14|-|-|TRBV30
CAWSVSPGETEAFF
TGTGCCTGGAGTGTATCTCCTGGGGAGACTGAAGCTTTCTTT
>TRBJ2-3|14|once|-|TRBV6-1
CASSDVQGTDTQYF
TGTGCCAGCAGTGACGTTCAGGGCACAGATACGCAGTATTTT
>TRBJ2-7|15|-|-|TRBV6-5
CASSYSVSGLYEQYF
TGTGCCAGCAGTTACTCCGTAAGCGGCCTCTACGAGCAGTACTTC
>TRBJ2-3|13|-|-|TRBV5-6
CASIARGTDTQYF
TGTGCCAGCATCGCACGGGGGACAGATACGCAGTATTTT
>TRBJ1-2|13|-|-|TRBV28
CASGAGYNYGYTF
TGTGCCAGCGGGGCAGGGTATAACTATGGCTACACCTTC
>TRBJ2-5|15|once|-|TRBV5-1
CASSSQGRHQETQYF
TGCGCCAGCAGCTCCCAGGGACGGCACCAAGAGACCCAGTACTTC
>TRBJ1-2|15|-|-|TRBV11-3
CASSLVEGWSYGYTF
TGTGCCAGCAGCTTAGTGGAGGGTTGGAGCTATGGCTACACCTTC
>TRBJ2-7|15|-|TRBD2|TRBV7-9
CASSSNSGGSYEQYF
TGTGCCAGCAGCTCCAATAGCGGGGGCTCCTACGAGCAGTACTTC
>TRBJ2-3|16|-|TRBD2|TRBV19
CASSSGVALSTDTQYF
TGTGCCAGTTCTAGCGGGGTAGCTTTAAGCACAGATACGCAGTATTTT
>TRBJ2-3|14|-|-|TRBV18
CASSPPGPGDTQYF
TGTGCCAGCTCACCACCGGGCCCGGGGGATACGCAGTATTTT